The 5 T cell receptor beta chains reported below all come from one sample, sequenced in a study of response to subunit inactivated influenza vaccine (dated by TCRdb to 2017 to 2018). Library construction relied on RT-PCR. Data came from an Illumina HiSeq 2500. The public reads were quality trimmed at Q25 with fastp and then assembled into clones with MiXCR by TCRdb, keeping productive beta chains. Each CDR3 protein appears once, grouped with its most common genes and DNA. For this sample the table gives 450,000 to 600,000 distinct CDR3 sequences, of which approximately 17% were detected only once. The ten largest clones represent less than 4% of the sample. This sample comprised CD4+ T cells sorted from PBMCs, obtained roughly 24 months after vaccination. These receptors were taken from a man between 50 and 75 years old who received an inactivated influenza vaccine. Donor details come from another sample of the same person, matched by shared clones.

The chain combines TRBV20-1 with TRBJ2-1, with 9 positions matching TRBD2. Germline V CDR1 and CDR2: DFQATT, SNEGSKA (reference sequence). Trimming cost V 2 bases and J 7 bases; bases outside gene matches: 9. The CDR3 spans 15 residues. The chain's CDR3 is CSARWAGGTGNEQFF. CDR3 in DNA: TGCAGTGCTAGATGGGCGGGAGGGACGGGGAATGAGCAGTTCTTC.

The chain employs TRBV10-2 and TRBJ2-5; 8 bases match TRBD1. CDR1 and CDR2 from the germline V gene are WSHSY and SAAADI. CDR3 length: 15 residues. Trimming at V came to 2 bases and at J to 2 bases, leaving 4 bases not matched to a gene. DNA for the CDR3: TGCGCCAGCAGTGAGGGGACAGGACTTCAAGAGACCCAGTACTTC. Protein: CASSEGTGLQETQYF.

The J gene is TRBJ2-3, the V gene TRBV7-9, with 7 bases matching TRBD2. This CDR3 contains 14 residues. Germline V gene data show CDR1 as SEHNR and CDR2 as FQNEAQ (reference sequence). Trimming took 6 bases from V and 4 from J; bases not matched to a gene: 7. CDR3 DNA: TGTGCCAGCAGGACTGGCGGGAGTTCAGATACGCAGTATTTT. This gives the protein CASRTGGSSDTQYF.

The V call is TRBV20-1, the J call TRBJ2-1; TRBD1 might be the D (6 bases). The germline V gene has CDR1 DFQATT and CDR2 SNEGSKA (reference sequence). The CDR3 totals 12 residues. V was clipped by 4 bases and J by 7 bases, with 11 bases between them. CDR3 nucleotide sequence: TGCAGTGCTACGGAACAGGGAAATGAGCAGTTCTTC. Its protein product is CSATEQGNEQFF.

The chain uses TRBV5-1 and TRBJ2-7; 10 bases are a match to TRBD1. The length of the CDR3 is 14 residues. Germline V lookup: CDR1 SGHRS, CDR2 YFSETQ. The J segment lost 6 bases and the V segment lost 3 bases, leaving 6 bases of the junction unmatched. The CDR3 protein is CASSSGTGDREQYF. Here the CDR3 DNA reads TGCGCCAGCAGCTCCGGGACAGGGGACCGCGAGCAGTACTTC.